This record looks at one TCR beta chain sequence and its context. The sample comes from a study of cytomegalovirus exposure and HLA in healthy donors. About the research overall: For the roughly 390 genotyped donors, more than 80% fell within the Caucasian-associated ancestry cluster.

V lost 0 bases to trimming and J lost 2 bases, with 16 bases between them. The CDR3 has 17 residues. The germline V gene encodes CDR1 ENHRY and CDR2 SYGVKD. PCR employed 60 Vbeta and 13 Jbeta primers. Clones were sequenced by immunoSEQ multiplex PCR, and TCRdb holds only the in-frame ones, with some missing. The table shows almost 85,000 clones, with roughly 73% occurring only once. Sequenced sample: PBMCs. The rearrangement links TRBV10-3 to TRBJ2-5; a weak D match, TRBD2 (6 bases). The clonotype comes from a male donor in good health and CMV-seropositive. CDR3 nucleotide sequence: TGTGCCATCAGTGAGTCTGGGGGAGGAGGCGGACAAGAGACCCAGTACTTC. Its translation is CAISESGGGGGQETQYF.